This T cell receptor beta chain was captured in a study of CD8 T cells in ankylosing spondylitis (dated by TCRdb to the late 2010s). In the study overall: The study set out to find disease-linked TCR variants by profiling T cell receptor beta repertoires in ankylosing spondylitis patients and healthy donors. Peripheral blood was sampled, and synovial fluid was also collected from ankylosing spondylitis patients. In total, the full study cohort was made up of some 100 healthy donors and roughly 27 ankylosing spondylitis patients.

Results and caveats for the whole study, not just this receptor: According to the report, matched synovial fluid samples from ankylosing spondylitis patients were significantly enriched for the disease-linked clones. Some of the motif variants had been reported before in the synovial fluid and blood of reactive arthritis patients, a finding that suggests common disease-initiation mechanisms. Blood from ankylosing spondylitis patients appeared to be characterized by a TCR beta motif made up of 8 or 9 highly homologous amino acid variants. The disease-linked clones had a CD8+ phenotype and were found at relatively low frequencies in peripheral blood.

A distance of 11 bases separates the germline ends of V and J, which lose 1 base and 0 bases respectively. From its cysteine to its phenylalanine, the CDR3 spans 16 amino acids. Of all the DNA, just the CDR3 is kept, 48 bases in frame from base 1. CDR1 and CDR2 (SGHRS, YFSETQ) derive from the germline V gene. Instrument used: Illumina HiSeq 2500. TCR beta libraries were prepared by quantitative 5'-RACE with molecular barcodes. In the authors' own workflow: Disease-linked TCR variants were identified with a new computational method built on a probabilistic model of VDJ rearrangement. The public reads were quality trimmed at Q25 with fastp and then assembled into clones with MiXCR by TCRdb, keeping productive beta chains. Rows merge per CDR3 protein into single entries with the most common DNA and genes. TCRdb's processing, not the study's, gives the V and J calls here. Within this sample are 750,000 to 850,000 distinct CDR3 sequences, with 10% to 15% of them counted one time only. In total, the top ten clones hold roughly 0.51% of the sample.

This clonotype was seen a handful of times. Its antigen specificity is not known. No much larger clone exists at a distance of one base, and base qualities are not known. The receptor was derived from a male donor with ankylosing spondylitis. The sequenced sample consisted of blood, either unsorted or a sorted T cell fraction (not recorded which). Recombination connected TRBV5-1 to TRBJ1-3, with the D gene too uncertain to name. The CDR3 in this case is CASSLNPSSSGNTIYF. The DNA sequence is as follows: TGCGCCAGCAGCTTGAATCCATCCAGCTCTGGAAACACCATATATTTT.